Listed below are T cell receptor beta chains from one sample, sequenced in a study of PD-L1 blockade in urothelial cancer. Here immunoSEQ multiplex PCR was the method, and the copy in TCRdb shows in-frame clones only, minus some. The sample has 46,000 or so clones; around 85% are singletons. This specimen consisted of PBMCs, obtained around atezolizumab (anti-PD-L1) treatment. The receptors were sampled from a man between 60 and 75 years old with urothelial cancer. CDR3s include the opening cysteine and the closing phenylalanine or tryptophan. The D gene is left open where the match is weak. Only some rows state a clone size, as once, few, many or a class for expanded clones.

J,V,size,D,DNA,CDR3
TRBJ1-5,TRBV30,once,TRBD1,TGTGCCTGGAGTGGGGGACAGAATCAGCCCCAGCATTTT,CAWSGGQNQPQHF
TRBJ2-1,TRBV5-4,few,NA,TGTGCCAGCAGCTTGGCCCGACTAATGCGGTCCAATGAGCAGTTCTTC,CASSLARLMRSNEQFF
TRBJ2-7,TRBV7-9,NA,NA,TGTGCCAGCAGCGGGACATGGGACGAGCAGTACTTC,CASSGTWDEQYF
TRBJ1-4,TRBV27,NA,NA,TGTGCCAGCAGTTTTGGGGCAGGGGCCTCGTTGGCCGCCGAAAAACTGTTTTTT,CASSFGAGASLAAEKLFF
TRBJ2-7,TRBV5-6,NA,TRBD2,TGTGCCAGCAGCATCACAAGCGGGGTCGACGAGCAGTACTTC,CASSITSGVDEQYF
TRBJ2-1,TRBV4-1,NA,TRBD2,TGCGCCAGCAGCCGCCCCGGGACTAGCGGTAACAATGAGCAGTTCTTC,CASSRPGTSGNNEQFF
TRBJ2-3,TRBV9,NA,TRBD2,TGTGCCAGCAGCGTAGATCGCGGGGGGTTTTTTGATACGCAGTATTTT,CASSVDRGGFFDTQYF
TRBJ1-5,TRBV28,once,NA,TGTGCCAGCAGACGAGAACAGGATCAGCCCCAGCATTTT,CASRREQDQPQHF
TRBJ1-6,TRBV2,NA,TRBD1,TGTGCCAGCAGCTTGCTAGGGACAGTTAATTCACCCCTCCACTTT,CASSLLGTVNSPLHF
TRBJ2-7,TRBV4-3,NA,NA,TGCGCCAGCAGCCAAGGCCCTTTCGGCGAGCAGTACTTC,CASSQGPFGEQYF
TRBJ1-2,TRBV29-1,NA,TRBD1,TGCAGCGGGGGACAGCCTGACATCTATGGCTACACCTTC,CSGGQPDIYGYTF
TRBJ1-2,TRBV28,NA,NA,TGTGCCAGCACCTGGACGGGGGCTAACTATGGCTACACCTTC,CASTWTGANYGYTF
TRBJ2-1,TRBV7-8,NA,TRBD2,TGTGCCAGCAGTCCTAGCGGGGGATTTAGTAATGAGCAGTTCTTC,CASSPSGGFSNEQFF
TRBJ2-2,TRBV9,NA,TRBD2,TGTGCCAGCAGCGCAGCCGGGACTAAGTCCGGGGAGCTGTTTTTT,CASSAAGTKSGELFF
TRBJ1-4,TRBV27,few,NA,TGTGCCAGCGGGGGCGGGGGGGCTAATGAAAAACTGTTTTTT,CASGGGGANEKLFF
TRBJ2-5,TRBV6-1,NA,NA,TGTGCCAGCAGTGAGTCGCGGGGTACACAAGAGACCCAGTACTTC,CASSESRGTQETQYF
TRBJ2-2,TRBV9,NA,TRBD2,TGTGCCAGCAGCGCGGGGGGAGGCATATCCGGGGAGCTGTTTTTT,CASSAGGGISGELFF
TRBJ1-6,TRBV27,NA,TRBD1,TGTGCCAGCAGCCCGGGACAGAGAAATTCACCCCTCCACTTT,CASSPGQRNSPLHF
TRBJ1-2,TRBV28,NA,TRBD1,TGTGCCAGCAGTTCCGAGGGGGCGAGGAAGGGCTACACCTTC,CASSSEGARKGYTF
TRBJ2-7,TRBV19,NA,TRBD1,TGTGCCAGTAGGATGGACAGGGACACAGAGCAGTACTTC,CASRMDRDTEQYF
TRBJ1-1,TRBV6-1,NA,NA,TGTGCCAGCAGTGAATCCTCGCGGAGCGCTTTCTTT,CASSESSRSAFF
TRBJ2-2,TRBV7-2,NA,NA,TGTGCCAGCAGTACTTTAGGGGTAAACACCGGGGAGCTGTTTTTT,CASSTLGVNTGELFF
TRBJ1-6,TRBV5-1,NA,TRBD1,TGCGCCAGCAGCTTGCGACAGGGCAATTCACCCCTCCACTTT,CASSLRQGNSPLHF
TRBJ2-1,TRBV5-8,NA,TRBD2,TGTGCCAGCAGCCCCCCTACCGGACTAGGGTACAATGAGCAGTTCTTC,CASSPPTGLGYNEQFF
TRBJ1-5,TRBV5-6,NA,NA,TGTGCCAGCAGCTTCCAGGGCCTCAATCAGCCCCAGCATTTT,CASSFQGLNQPQHF
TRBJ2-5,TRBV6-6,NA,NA,TGTGCCAGCAGTTACCCACAGGGTAATCAAGAGACCCAGTACTTC,CASSYPQGNQETQYF
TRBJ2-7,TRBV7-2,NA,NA,TGTGCCAGCAGCTTAGTTGGAGCCGGCTCCTACGAGCAGTACTTC,CASSLVGAGSYEQYF
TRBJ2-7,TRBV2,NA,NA,TGTGCCAGCAGTGAAGGTGGACAGTTGACCTACGAGCAGTACTTC,CASSEGGQLTYEQYF
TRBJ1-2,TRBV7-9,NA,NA,TGTGCCAGCAGCTTAAGTGCGGCAACTAACTATGGCTACACCTTC,CASSLSAATNYGYTF
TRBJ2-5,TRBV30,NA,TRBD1,TGTGCCTGGAACAGGGGGCGGCGAGAGACCCAGTACTTC,CAWNRGRRETQYF
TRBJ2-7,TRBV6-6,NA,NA,TGTGCCAGCAATTACGGGAGAACCTCCTACGAGCAGTACTTC,CASNYGRTSYEQYF
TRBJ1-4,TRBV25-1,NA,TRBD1,TGTGCCAGCACTCGACAGGGTGGGGAAAAACTGTTTTTT,CASTRQGGEKLFF
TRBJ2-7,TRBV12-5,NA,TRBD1,TGTGCTAGTGGTTTGGTAAAGGCACAGGGGGCCTCCGAGCAGTACTTC,CASGLVKAQGASEQYF
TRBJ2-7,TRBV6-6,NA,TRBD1,TGTGCCAGCAGTCAGCGCGCCGACAGGGCTAACTACGAGCAGTACTTC,CASSQRADRANYEQYF
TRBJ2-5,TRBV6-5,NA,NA,TGTGCCAGCAGTTACCGGCAGGGGTGGCGAGAGACCCAGTACTTC,CASSYRQGWRETQYF
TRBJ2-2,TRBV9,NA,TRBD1,TGTGCCAGCAGCGTAGGGTCCGGGACAGGGGGCGGCGGGGAGCTGTTTTTT,CASSVGSGTGGGGELFF
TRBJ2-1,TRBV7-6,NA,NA,TGTGCCAGCAGCCACCTACTAGAACGACACAATGAGCAGTTCTTC,CASSHLLERHNEQFF
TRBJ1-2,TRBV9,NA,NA,TGTGCCAGCAGCCCCATCGGTACGAGGTCTAACTATGGCTACACCTTC,CASSPIGTRSNYGYTF
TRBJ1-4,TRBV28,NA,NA,TGTGCCAGCAGTTTGAGGGCCCGGGGGGCTAATGAAAAACTGTTTTTT,CASSLRARGANEKLFF
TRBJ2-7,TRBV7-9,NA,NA,TGTGCCAGCAGCTTAGAATACTCCTACGAGCAGTACTTC,CASSLEYSYEQYF
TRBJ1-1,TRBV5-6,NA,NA,TGTGCCAGCACCTCCGGGGGGATGAACACTGAAGCTTTCTTT,CASTSGGMNTEAFF
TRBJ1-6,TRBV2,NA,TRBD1,TGTGCCAGCAGTGGAAGCGACAGGGGGAATTCACCCCTCCACTTT,CASSGSDRGNSPLHF
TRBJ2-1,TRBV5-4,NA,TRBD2,TGTGCCAGCAGCCCGAATAGCGGGGGCCTCCTGGGTGAGCAGTTCTTC,CASSPNSGGLLGEQFF
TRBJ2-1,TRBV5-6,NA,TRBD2,TGTGCCAGCAGCTTGGTGCGGGGCGGGGGGGCCCGTCGGGTCTTC,CASSLVRGGGARRVF
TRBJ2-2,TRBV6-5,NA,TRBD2,TGTGCCAGCAGTTTCAGGAGGGAGGGCACCGGGGAGCTGTTTTTT,CASSFRREGTGELFF
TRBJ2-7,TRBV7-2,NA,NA,TGTGCCAGCAGCTCGAACAGCTTAGCCTACGAGCAGTACTTC,CASSSNSLAYEQYF
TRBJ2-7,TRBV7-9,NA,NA,TGTGCCAGCAGCTTGGACAGAACCTACGAGCAGTACTTC,CASSLDRTYEQYF
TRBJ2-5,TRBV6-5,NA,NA,TGTGCCAGCAGAGAACCGGGTCCAGAGACCCAGTACTTC,CASREPGPETQYF
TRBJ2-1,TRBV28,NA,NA,TGTGCCAGCAGTTTTGATCGTACTCTTATGAGGTACAATGAGCAGTTCTTC,CASSFDRTLMRYNEQFF
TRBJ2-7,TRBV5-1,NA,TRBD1,TGCGCCAGCAGCAAAACAGGACAGGGGGCTGGCGAGCAGTACTTC,CASSKTGQGAGEQYF
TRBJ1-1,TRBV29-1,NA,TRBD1,TGCAGCGTTCCACAGGGGCCTGAAGCTTTCTTT,CSVPQGPEAFF
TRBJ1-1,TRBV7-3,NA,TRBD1,TGTGCCAGCAGCCTCCAGACAGGGGGGAACACTGAAGCTTTCTTT,CASSLQTGGNTEAFF